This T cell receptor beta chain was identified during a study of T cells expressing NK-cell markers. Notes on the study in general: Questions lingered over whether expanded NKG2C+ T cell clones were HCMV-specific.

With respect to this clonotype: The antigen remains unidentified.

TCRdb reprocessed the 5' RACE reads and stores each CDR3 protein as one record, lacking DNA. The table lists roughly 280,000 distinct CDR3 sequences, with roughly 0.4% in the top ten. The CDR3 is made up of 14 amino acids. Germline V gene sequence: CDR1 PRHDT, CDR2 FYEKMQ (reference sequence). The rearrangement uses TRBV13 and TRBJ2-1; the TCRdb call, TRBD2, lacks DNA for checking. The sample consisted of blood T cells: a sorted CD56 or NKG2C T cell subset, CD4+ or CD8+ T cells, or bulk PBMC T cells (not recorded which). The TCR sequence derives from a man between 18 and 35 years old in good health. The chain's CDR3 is CASSSLYAGTSQFF.